The subject of this entry is one T cell receptor beta chain. The target antigen is unknown. These data originate in a study of shared clonotypes between healthy human individuals. Study-wide background: Each donor contributed plates that comprised three CD4 naive, three CD4 memory, two CD8 naive and one CD8 memory.

Study-wide results and limits: Naive subsets, compared against memory subsets, generally had larger estimated richness values.

The repertoire was sequenced with immunoSEQ multiplex PCR; TCRdb's copy has only in-frame clones and lacks some. The sample consists of around 600,000 clones, 97% of them appearing once. From CD4+ cells came CD45RA+ naive and CD45RA-negative memory subsets. The CDR3 extends over 18 amino acids. V was pared by 0 bases and J by 1 base, with 4 bases of the junction left unmatched. CDR1 and CDR2 (germline): SGDLS, YYNGEE. The chain combines TRBV9 with TRBJ2-3; TRBD2 agrees at 14 bases. The sample taken for sequencing was naive CD4+ T cells sorted from blood. Subset indicated: CD45RA+ positively selected. The TCR was taken from a woman in her twenties or thirties in good health. The CDR3 nucleotides are TGTGCCAGCAGCGTAGGACTAGCGGGAGGGGGACGCACAGATACGCAGTATTTT. Protein: CASSVGLAGGGRTDTQYF. Combining the CDR3 with reference TRBV9 and TRBJ2-3 gives the whole variable domain DSGVTQTPKHLITATGQRVTLRCSPRSGDLSVYWYQQSLDQGLQFLIQYYNGEERAKGNILERFSAQQFPDLHSELNLSSLELGDSALYFCASSVGLAGGGRTDTQYFGPGTRLTVL.